The T cell receptor beta chain described here comes from a study of human T cells and chemical hapten exposure. Looking at the study overall: DPC 0.01% went on the upper back by patch test, with reading at 6 days.

Stated time point: pre-sensitization, week 0. Sample treatment: therapeutic diphenylcyclopropenone sensitization with weekly scalp DPC. Unfractionated whole blood was the source from which total RNA was extracted. TCRdb re-called the RACE reads through MiXCR, storing one row per CDR3 protein. The sample has about 120,000 distinct CDR3 sequences, 13% seen once. The CDR3 has 13 residues. Between the trimmed V and J ends, which lost 4 bases and 2 bases, there was a span of 10 bases. Germline assignment: CDR1 SQVTM and CDR2 ANQGSEA. This clonotype was seen at least ten times. Sequencing was performed on whole blood, taken in connection with sensitization to the hapten diphenylcyclopropenone (DPC). The sequence was collected from a woman aged 18-29 years with alopecia areata. Some clones in this sample may be carry-over from other donors' samples. The chain uses TRBV29-1 and TRBJ2-3, with D perhaps TRBD2 (5 bases). CDR3 coding DNA: TGCAGCGTTGTCGACTACCTCACAGATACGCAGTATTTT. It translates to CSVVDYLTDTQYF.